Listed here are 13 T cell receptor beta chains from one sample, sequenced in a study of T cell repertoires in cytomegalovirus infection. TCRdb reprocessed the reads with MiXCR, giving one entry per CDR3 protein. The top ten hold roughly 12% of the sample, which has fewer than 1,000,000 distinct CDR3 sequences, under 40% seen once. The antigens these receptors bind are not known. Sample: cultured CD8+ T cells from PBMCs, taken from culture after CMV antigen stimulation. All receptors come from a human donor in good health (CMV status not recorded). Some clones in this sample may be carry-over from other donors' samples.

This clonotype occurred many times. This chain connects TRBV6-2 or TRBV6-3 to TRBJ2-1, with D possibly matching TRBD2 (7 bases). This CDR3 is 14 amino acids long. CDR1 is MNHEY and CDR2 is SVGEGT in the germline V gene. The V and J ends lost 8 bases and 1 base respectively, with 12 bases between them. The CDR3 DNA reads as TGTGCCAGCTTGGGGGGGCCGTCCTACAATGAGCAGTTCTTC. It codes for CASLGGPSYNEQFF.

This clonotype came up many times. V is TRBV7-2 and J is TRBJ1-2; no definite D call. V lost 5 bases to trimming and J lost 1 base, with 23 bases between them. Germline assignment: CDR1 SGHTA and CDR2 FQGNSA. The CDR3 totals 18 residues. The CDR3 bases are TGTGCCAGCAGCCTCCCCGGGCCAGACCACGCCTTTAACTATGGCTACACCTTC. Translating gives CASSLPGPDHAFNYGYTF.

The rearrangement joins TRBV4-1 to TRBJ1-5; D unresolved. Germline V gene lookup returns CDR1 MGHRA and CDR2 YSYEKL. This CDR3 is built from 16 residues. Trimming removed 1 base at V and 4 bases at J, with 14 bases between. The CDR3 reads CASSQVLSSNNQPQHF. The CDR3 bases are TGCGCCAGCAGCCAAGTCCTGTCAAGCAATAATCAGCCCCAGCATTTT.

Many counts were recorded for this clonotype. V and J are TRBV7-9 and TRBJ2-1; 9 nucleotides line up with TRBD2. The CDR3 runs to 19 residues. V shed 1 base, J shed 0 bases, and the junction held 10 bases outside the gene matches. Germline V lookup: CDR1 SEHNR, CDR2 FQNEAQ (reference sequence). The CDR3 reads CASSLEPRLAGASYNEQFF. CDR3 coding DNA: TGTGCCAGCAGCTTAGAACCAAGATTAGCGGGGGCCTCCTACAATGAGCAGTTCTTC.

The chain couples TRBV6-8 to TRBJ2-7, with 10 bases lining up with TRBD1. With 2 bases clipped from V and 3 bases from J, the junction kept 13 bases outside the gene matches. Germline CDR1 and CDR2: MNHGY and SAAAGT. This CDR3 has 18 residues. The CDR3 nucleotides read TGTGCCAGCAGTTACCTTACACCCGGGACAGGGGAATTCTACGAGCAGTACTTC. Protein: CASSYLTPGTGEFYEQYF.

This clonotype has just a few counts. The V gene is TRBV4-2, the J gene TRBJ2-1; D not resolved. The CDR3 is 17 amino acids. Germline CDR1 LGHNA, CDR2 YNFKEQ. The V end lost 0 bases, the J end lost 5 bases, and 17 bases lay between the germline ends. CDR3 amino acids: CASSQEPWIHTHNEQFF. The CDR3 DNA reads as TGTGCCAGCAGCCAAGAACCATGGATACACACACACAATGAGCAGTTCTTC.

About this clonotype: At one end the junction does not follow the germline gene, possibly because of a read error. The rearrangement links TRBV3-1 to TRBJ2-7, with 12 positions matching TRBD1. CDR1 is LGHDT, CDR2 YNNKEL, per germline (reference sequence). CDR3 length equals 16 residues. CDR3 in DNA: TGTGCCTGCAGCGGGCCGGGACAGGGGGCAATCTACGAGCAGTACTTC. It specifies CACSGPGQGAIYEQYF.

Concerning this clonotype itself: This clone may be a read error of a much larger clone one base away. J is TRBJ1-6 and V is TRBV15; no definite D call. CDR3 length equals 18 residues. V was clipped by 0 bases and J by 11 bases, with 23 bases between them. Germline V gives CDR1 LNHNV, CDR2 YYDKDF (reference sequence). The CDR3 DNA reads TGTGCCACCAGCAGAGATCGATTTAGGCGGAGCTCTCGGACACCCCTCCACTTT. Translation gives CATSRDRFRRSSRTPLHF.

This clonotype was seen at least ten times. The V call is TRBV7-2, the J call TRBJ1-5, with D unresolved. There are 15 residues in the CDR3. The V end was cut by 5 bases, the J end by 3 bases, with 14 bases between. Germline assignment: CDR1 SGHTA and CDR2 FQGNSA. The CDR3 is CASSAFRGFNQPQHF. DNA for the CDR3: TGTGCCAGCAGCGCATTCCGGGGTTTCAATCAGCCCCAGCATTTT. The whole variable domain, remainder taken from reference TRBV7-2 and TRBJ1-5, is GAGVSQSPSNKVTEKGKDVELRCDPISGHTALYWYRQSLGQGLEFLIYFQGNSAPDKSGLPSDRFSAERTGGSVSTLTIQRTQQEDSAVYLCASSAFRGFNQPQHFGDGTRLSIL.

The rearrangement links TRBV5-4 to TRBJ1-4, with 9 bases matching TRBD1. The trim removed 0 bases at V and 6 bases at J, leaving 9 bases unmatched. CDR3 size: 17 residues. Per the germline V gene, CDR1 is SGHNT and CDR2 is YYREEE (reference sequence). CDR3 sequence (DNA): TGTGCCAGCAGCTTGGCCAGTATAAGGACAGGGGATGAAAAACTGTTTTTT. Protein sequence: CASSLASIRTGDEKLFF. The full variable domain, in which reference TRBV5-4 and TRBJ1-4 provide the parts outside the CDR3, is ETGVTQSPTHLIKTRGQQVTLRCSSQSGHNTVSWYQQALGQGPQFIFQYYREEENGRGNFPPRFSGLQFPNYSSELNVNALELDDSALYLCASSLASIRTGDEKLFFGSGTQLSVL.

The chain couples TRBV19 to TRBJ1-4; D is unclear. Germline V gives CDR1 LNHDA, CDR2 SQIVND (reference sequence). There are 13 residues in the CDR3. The V end lost 6 bases, the J end lost 14 bases, and 19 bases lay between the germline ends. CDR3 loop: CASRGIGTQGLFF. The CDR3 DNA reads as TGTGCCAGTAGGGGGATCGGCACCCAAGGGCTGTTTTTT.

CDR3 DNA sequence: TGTGCCAGCAGCTTAGGATTGACGGGGGGTGAAGCAGATACGCAGTATTTT. Its protein is CASSLGLTGGEADTQYF. The genes are TRBV11-2 and TRBJ2-3, with 7 bases fitting TRBD2. V was clipped by 1 base and J by 4 bases; unmatched bases: 11. Per germline, CDR1 SGHAT and CDR2 FQNNGV. The CDR3 extends over 17 amino acids.

With regard to this clonotype: Germline is not matched at one junction end, which may reflect a read error. The chain is built from TRBV7-7 and TRBJ2-1, with D perhaps TRBD2 (6 bases). Germline V lookup: CDR1 SSHAT, CDR2 FNYEAQ (reference sequence). The CDR3 loop spans 12 amino acids. CDR3 loop: CASSKPGDEQFF. CDR3 sequence (DNA): TGTGCTAGCAGCAAACCGGGGGATGAGCAGTTCTTC.